This T cell receptor beta chain derives from a study of read filtering for tumor transcriptome and immune sequencing. This library used approximately 370 ng RNA and molecular barcoded adaptors spanning alpha/delta and beta/gamma chains. TCRdb reprocessed the reads with MiXCR, giving one entry per CDR3 protein. Of 40,000 to 50,000 distinct CDR3 sequences listed, around an eighth are singletons. This clonotype was found many times. Antigen specificity is unknown. Findings of the study overall: Even smaller IR-seq throughput identified most shared clonotypes.

V lost 6 bases and J lost 4, with 13 bases in between. From germline, CDR1 is MDHEN and CDR2 SYDVKM. This CDR3 has 14 amino acids. The sample was a population of CD138-negative cells sorted from bone marrow. The chain joins TRBV28 to TRBJ2-1; D could derive from TRBD1 or TRBD2 (5 bases each). The TCR originated in a donor at least 40 years old with multiple myeloma. CDR3 amino acids: CASSRDDRYNEQFF. Written as DNA, the CDR3 is TGTGCCAGCAGCCGGGACGACCGTTACAATGAGCAGTTCTTC.